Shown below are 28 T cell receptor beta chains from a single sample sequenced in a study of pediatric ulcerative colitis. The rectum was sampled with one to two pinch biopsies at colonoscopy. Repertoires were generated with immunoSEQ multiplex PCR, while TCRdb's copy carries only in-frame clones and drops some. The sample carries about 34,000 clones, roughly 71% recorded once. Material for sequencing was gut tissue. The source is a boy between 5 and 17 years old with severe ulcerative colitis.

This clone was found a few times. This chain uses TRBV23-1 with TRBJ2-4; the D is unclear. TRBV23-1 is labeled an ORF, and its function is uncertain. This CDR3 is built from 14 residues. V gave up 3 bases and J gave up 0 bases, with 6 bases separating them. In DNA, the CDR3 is TGCGCCAGCAGTCATATATTAGCCAAAAACATTCAGTACTTC. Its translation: CASSHILAKNIQYF.

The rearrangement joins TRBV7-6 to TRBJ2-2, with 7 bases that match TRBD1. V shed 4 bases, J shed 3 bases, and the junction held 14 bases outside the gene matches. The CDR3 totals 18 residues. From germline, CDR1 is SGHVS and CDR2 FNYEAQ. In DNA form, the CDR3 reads TGTGCCAGCAGCTCTGAAACTCCCGGGACAGACCACACCGGGGAGCTGTTTTTT. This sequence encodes CASSSETPGTDHTGELFF.

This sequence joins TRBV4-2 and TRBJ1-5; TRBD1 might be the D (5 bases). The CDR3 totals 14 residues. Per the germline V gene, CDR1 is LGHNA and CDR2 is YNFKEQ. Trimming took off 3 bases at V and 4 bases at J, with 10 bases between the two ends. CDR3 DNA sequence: TGTGCCAGCAGCCAGGTCGGGGGAAATCAGCCCCAGCATTTT. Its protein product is CASSQVGGNQPQHF.

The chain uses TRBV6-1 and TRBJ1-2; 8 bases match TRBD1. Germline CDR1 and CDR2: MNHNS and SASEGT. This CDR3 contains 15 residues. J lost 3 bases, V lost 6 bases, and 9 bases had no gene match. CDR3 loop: CASSGYKDRDYGYTF. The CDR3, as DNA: TGTGCCAGCAGCGGGTACAAGGACAGGGACTATGGCTACACCTTC.

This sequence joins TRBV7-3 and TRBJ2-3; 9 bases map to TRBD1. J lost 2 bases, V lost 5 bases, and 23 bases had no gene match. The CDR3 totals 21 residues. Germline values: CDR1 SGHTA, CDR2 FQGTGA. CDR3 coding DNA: TGTGCCAGCAGCCTCCGACCTCCGGGACAGGGAAGAGGCGGTCACACAGATACGCAGTATTTT. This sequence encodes CASSLRPPGQGRGGHTDTQYF.

The chain's CDR3 is CASSGSGGRTDTQYF. In DNA form, the CDR3 reads TGTGCCAGCAGCGGGAGTGGGGGACGCACAGATACGCAGTATTTT. This chain joins TRBV9 and TRBJ2-3, with D possibly being TRBD1 or TRBD2 (5 bases each). The CDR3 runs 15 residues. Germline lookup yields CDR1 SGDLS and CDR2 YYNGEE. V lost 3 bases and J lost 1, with 12 bases in between.

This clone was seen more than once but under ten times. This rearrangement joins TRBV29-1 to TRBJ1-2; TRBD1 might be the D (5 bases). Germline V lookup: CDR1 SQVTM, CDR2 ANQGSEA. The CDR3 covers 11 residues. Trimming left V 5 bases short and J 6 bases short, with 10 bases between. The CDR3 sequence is CSVQGLHGYTF. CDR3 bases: TGCAGCGTTCAGGGTCTACATGGCTACACCTTC.

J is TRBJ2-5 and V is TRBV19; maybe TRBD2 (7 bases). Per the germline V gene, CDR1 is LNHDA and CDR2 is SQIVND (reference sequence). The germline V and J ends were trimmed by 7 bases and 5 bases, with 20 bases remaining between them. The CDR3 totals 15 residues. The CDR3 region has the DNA TGTGCCAGTAACACGGGGGGCCTCCCCGGGGAGACCCAGTACTTC. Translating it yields CASNTGGLPGETQYF.

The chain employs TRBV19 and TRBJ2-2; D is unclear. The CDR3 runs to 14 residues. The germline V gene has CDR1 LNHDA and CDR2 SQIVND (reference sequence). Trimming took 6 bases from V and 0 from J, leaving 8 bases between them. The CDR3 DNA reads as TGTGCCAGTAGGGGTGGGGCGAACACCGGGGAGCTGTTTTTT. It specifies CASRGGANTGELFF.

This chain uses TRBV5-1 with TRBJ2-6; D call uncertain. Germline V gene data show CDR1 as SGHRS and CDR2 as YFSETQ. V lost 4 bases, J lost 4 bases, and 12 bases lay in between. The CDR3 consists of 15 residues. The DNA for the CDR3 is TGCGCCAGCAGCAAGACGACTGCGGGGGCCAACGTCCTGACTTTC. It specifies CASSKTTAGANVLTF. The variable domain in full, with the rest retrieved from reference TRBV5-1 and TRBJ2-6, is KAGVTQTPRYLIKTRGQQVTLSCSPISGHRSVSWYQQTPGQGLQFLFEYFSETQRNKGNFPGRFSGRQFSNSRSEMNVSTLELGDSALYLCASSKTTAGANVLTFGAGSRLTVL.

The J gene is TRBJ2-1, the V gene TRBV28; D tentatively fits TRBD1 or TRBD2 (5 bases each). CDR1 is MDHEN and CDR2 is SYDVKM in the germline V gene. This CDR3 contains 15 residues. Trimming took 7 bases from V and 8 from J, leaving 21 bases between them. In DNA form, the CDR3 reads TGTGCCAGCACGGCTGGGACCGCTGCCGCGGATGAGCAGTTCTTC. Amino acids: CASTAGTAAADEQFF.

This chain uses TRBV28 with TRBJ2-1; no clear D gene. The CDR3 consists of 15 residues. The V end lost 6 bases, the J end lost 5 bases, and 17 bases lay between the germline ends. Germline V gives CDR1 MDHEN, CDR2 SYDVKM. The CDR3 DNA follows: TGTGCCAGCAGCTCCTCCCGACGGTATAACAATGAGCAGTTCTTC. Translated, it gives CASSSSRRYNNEQFF.

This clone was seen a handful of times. This CDR3 is CASSQPPGAFF. The CDR3 DNA reads as TGTGCCAGCAGCCAACCTCCCGGAGCTTTCTTT. V and J are TRBV7-9 and TRBJ1-1; D is unclear. Trimming pared 5 bases from V and 10 bases from J, leaving 11 bases between. This CDR3 comprises 11 residues. Germline CDR1 reads SEHNR; CDR2 reads FQNEAQ (reference sequence).

CDR3 DNA: TGTGCCAGCAGTTGGACAAGCTCCTACGAGCAGTACTTC. Protein: CASSWTSSYEQYF. V gene TRBV28 combines with J gene TRBJ2-7, with D possibly matching TRBD1 (5 bases). The germline CDR1 and CDR2 sequences are MDHEN and SYDVKM. V was cut by 4 bases and J by 0 bases, with 7 bases left in between. The CDR3 sequence is 13 residues long.

The CDR3 DNA reads as TGTGCCAGCAGAGGACAGGGCTACGAGCAGTACTTC. It specifies CASRGQGYEQYF. The chain has TRBV2 and TRBJ2-7, with TRBD1 matching 8 bases. With V trimmed by 6 bases and J by 3 bases, 1 base remained unmatched. This CDR3 is 12 amino acids long. The V gene's germline CDR1 is SNHLY and CDR2 FYNNEI.

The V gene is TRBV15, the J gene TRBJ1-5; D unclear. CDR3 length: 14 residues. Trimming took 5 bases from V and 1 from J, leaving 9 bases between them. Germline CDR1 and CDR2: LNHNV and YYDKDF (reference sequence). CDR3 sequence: CATSEGDSNQPQHF. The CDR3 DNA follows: TGTGCCACCAGCGAGGGCGACAGCAATCAGCCCCAGCATTTT.

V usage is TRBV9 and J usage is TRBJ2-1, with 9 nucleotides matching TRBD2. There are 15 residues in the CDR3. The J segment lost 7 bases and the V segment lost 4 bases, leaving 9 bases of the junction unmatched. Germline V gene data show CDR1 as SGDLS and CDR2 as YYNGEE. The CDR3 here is CASSQTSGRTNEQFF. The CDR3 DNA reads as TGTGCCAGCAGCCAGACTAGCGGAAGGACAAATGAGCAGTTCTTC.

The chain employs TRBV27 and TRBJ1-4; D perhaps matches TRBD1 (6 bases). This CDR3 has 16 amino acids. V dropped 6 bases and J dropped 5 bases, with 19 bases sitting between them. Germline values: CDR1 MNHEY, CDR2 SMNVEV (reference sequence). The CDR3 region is CASSSRTEKMNEKLFF. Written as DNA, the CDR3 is TGTGCCAGCAGCTCCCGGACAGAAAAAATGAATGAAAAACTGTTTTTT.

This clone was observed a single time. CDR3 in DNA: TGTGCCAGCAAACCTCAGGAGTCCTACGAGCAGTACTTC. Protein: CASKPQESYEQYF. The chain has TRBV6-5 and TRBJ2-7; no reliable D call. V lost 7 bases, J lost 1 base, and 11 bases lay in between. Per the germline V gene, CDR1 is MNHEY and CDR2 is SVGAGI. The CDR3 covers 13 residues.

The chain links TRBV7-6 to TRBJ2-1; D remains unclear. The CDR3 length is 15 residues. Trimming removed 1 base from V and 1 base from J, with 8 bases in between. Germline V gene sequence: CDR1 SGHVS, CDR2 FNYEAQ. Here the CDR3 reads CASSLGHGSYNEQFF. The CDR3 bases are TGTGCCAGCAGCTTAGGCCATGGTTCCTACAATGAGCAGTTCTTC. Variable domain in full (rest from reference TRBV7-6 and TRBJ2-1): GAGVSQSPRYKVTKRGQDVALRCDPISGHVSLYWYRQALGQGPEFLTYFNYEAQQDKSGLPNDRFSAERPEGSISTLTIQRTEQRDSAMYRCASSLGHGSYNEQFFGPGTRLTVL.

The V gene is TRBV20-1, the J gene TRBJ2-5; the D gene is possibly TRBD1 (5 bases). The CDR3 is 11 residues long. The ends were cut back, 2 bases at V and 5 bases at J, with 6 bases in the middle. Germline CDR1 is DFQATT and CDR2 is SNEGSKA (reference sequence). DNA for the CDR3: TGCAGTGCTAGAAAGGGGGAGACCCAGTACTTC. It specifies CSARKGETQYF.

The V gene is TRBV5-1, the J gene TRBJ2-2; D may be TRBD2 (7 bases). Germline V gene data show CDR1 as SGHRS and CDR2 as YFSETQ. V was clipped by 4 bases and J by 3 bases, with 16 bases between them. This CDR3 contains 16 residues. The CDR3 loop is CASSPGRGGYTGELFF. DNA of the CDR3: TGCGCCAGCAGCCCCGGCAGGGGAGGGTACACCGGGGAGCTGTTTTTT.

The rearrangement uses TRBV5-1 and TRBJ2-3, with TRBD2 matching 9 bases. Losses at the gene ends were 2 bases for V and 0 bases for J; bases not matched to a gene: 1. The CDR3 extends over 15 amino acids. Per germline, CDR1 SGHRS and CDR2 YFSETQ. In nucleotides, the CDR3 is TGCGCCAGCAGCTTTAGCGGGGGAAGCACAGATACGCAGTATTTT. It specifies CASSFSGGSTDTQYF. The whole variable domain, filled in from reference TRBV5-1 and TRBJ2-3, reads KAGVTQTPRYLIKTRGQQVTLSCSPISGHRSVSWYQQTPGQGLQFLFEYFSETQRNKGNFPGRFSGRQFSNSRSEMNVSTLELGDSALYLCASSFSGGSTDTQYFGPGTRLTVL.

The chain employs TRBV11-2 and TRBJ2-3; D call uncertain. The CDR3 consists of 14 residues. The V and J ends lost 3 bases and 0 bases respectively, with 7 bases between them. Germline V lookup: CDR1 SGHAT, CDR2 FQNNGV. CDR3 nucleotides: TGTGCCAGCAGCTTTGGAGCTAGCACAGATACGCAGTATTTT. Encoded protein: CASSFGASTDTQYF.

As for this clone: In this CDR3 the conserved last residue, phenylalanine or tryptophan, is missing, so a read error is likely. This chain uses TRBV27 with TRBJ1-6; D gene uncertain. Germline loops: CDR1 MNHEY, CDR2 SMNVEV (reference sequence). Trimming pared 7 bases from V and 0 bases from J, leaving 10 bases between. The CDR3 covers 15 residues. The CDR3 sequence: CASIFESSYNSPLHL. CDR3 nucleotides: TGTGCCAGCATTTTCGAGAGCTCCTATAATTCACCCCTCCACCTT.

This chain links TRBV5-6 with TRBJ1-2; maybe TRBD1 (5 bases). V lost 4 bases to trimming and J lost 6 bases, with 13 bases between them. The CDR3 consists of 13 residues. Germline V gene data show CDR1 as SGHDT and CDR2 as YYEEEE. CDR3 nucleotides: TGTGCCAGCAGCAGTGGGGGGTTGGATGGCTACACCTTC. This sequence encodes CASSSGGLDGYTF.

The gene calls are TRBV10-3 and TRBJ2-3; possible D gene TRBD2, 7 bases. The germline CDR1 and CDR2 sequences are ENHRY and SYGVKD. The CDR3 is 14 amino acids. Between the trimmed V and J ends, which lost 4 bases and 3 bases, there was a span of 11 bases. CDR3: CAISAGGRTDTQYF. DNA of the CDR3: TGTGCCATCAGTGCGGGGGGCCGTACAGATACGCAGTATTTT.

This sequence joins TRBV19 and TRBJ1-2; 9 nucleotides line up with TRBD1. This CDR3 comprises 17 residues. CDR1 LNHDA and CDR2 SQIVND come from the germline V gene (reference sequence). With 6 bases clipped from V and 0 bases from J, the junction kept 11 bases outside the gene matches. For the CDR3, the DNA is TGTGCCAGTAGCATTACAGGGGGCGCGATCCCTAACTATGGCTACACCTTC. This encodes CASSITGGAIPNYGYTF.